These 21 T cell receptor beta chains share one sample of origin, sequenced in a study of STAT5B mutations in CD4+ large granular lymphocyte leukemia. Only in-frame clones appear in the TCRdb table, and some are missing; sequencing was by immunoSEQ multiplex PCR. The sample includes some 33,000 clones, around 76% of them seen just once. Sequencing input: CD4+ T cells from blood buffy coats. Source of these receptors: a human donor in good health.

The chain couples TRBV7-2 to TRBJ2-2; D gene uncertain. The CDR3 runs 13 residues. The germline V gene encodes CDR1 SGHTA and CDR2 FQGNSA. With 5 bases removed from V and 4 bases from J, the gap between germline ends came to 8 bases. CDR3 in amino acids: CASSKLPTGELFF. In nucleotides, the CDR3 is TGTGCCAGCAGCAAATTACCCACCGGGGAGCTGTTTTTT.

V is TRBV15 and J is TRBJ1-1, with no clear D. The CDR3 contains 14 residues. The germline V and J ends were trimmed by 0 bases and 7 bases, with 12 bases remaining between them. The germline CDR1 and CDR2 sequences are LNHNV and YYDKDF (reference sequence). CDR3 residues: CATSRDYGVSEAFF. The CDR3 DNA reads TGTGCCACCAGCAGAGATTACGGGGTGAGTGAAGCTTTCTTT.

V is TRBV18 and J is TRBJ1-2; D is unclear. This CDR3 is built from 11 residues. Germline CDR1 and CDR2: KGHSH and LQKENI. Trimming took off 4 bases at V and 8 bases at J, with 8 bases between the two ends. The CDR3 sequence is CASSQGEGYTF. The DNA of the CDR3 is TGTGCCAGCTCACAGGGAGAGGGCTACACCTTC. The whole variable domain, remainder taken from reference TRBV18 and TRBJ1-2, is NAGVMQNPRHLVRRRGQEARLRCSPMKGHSHVYWYRQLPEEGLKFMVYLQKENIIDESGMPKERFSAEFPKEGPSILRIQQVVRGDSAAYFCASSQGEGYTFGSGTRLTVV.

The chain links TRBV5-1 to TRBJ2-3, with a possible D match to TRBD1 (5 bases). The CDR3 loop spans 14 amino acids. Trimming stripped 3 bases from V and 4 bases from J, with 12 bases between. Germline CDR1 is SGHRS and CDR2 is YFSETQ. The CDR3 protein is CASSSQTVPDTQYF. CDR3 DNA sequence: TGCGCCAGCAGCTCCCAGACAGTTCCAGATACGCAGTATTTT.

V and J are TRBV28 and TRBJ1-5; 8 nucleotides align to TRBD1. CDR1 MDHEN and CDR2 SYDVKM come from the germline V gene. The ends lost 5 bases at V and 0 bases at J; junction bases unmatched: 9. This CDR3 spans 17 amino acids. The CDR3 is CASSRTGWAPSNQPQHF. Written as DNA, the CDR3 is TGTGCCAGCAGTCGGACAGGGTGGGCACCTAGCAATCAGCCCCAGCATTTT.

J is TRBJ1-5 and V is TRBV6-6, with D possibly matching TRBD1 (5 bases). Looked up from germline, CDR1 is MNHNY and CDR2 is SVGAGI (reference sequence). The CDR3 contains 15 residues. V lost 2 bases and J lost 5, with 13 bases in between. This CDR3 reads CASSYGSQQDQPQHF. DNA of the CDR3: TGTGCCAGCAGTTACGGGTCCCAACAGGATCAGCCCCAGCATTTT.

The chain has TRBV7-2 and TRBJ2-5; 8 nucleotides align to TRBD1. Germline V CDR1 and CDR2: SGHTA, FQGNSA. The CDR3 spans 14 residues. With 4 bases clipped from V and 3 bases from J, the junction kept 4 bases outside the gene matches. In DNA, the CDR3 is TGTGCCAGCAGCTCCGGGACAGGAAAAGAGACCCAGTACTTC. Amino acid sequence: CASSSGTGKETQYF.

V usage is TRBV19 and J usage is TRBJ2-7; tentatively, D is TRBD2 (6 bases). The germline gives CDR1 LNHDA, CDR2 SQIVND (reference sequence). There are 12 residues in the CDR3. Trimming removed 4 bases from V and 7 bases from J, with 11 bases in between. DNA of the CDR3: TGTGCCAGTAGTAACAGCGGGTGGGAGCAGTACTTC. Protein: CASSNSGWEQYF.

This clone came up once. The sample holds other DNA sequences that translate to the same CDR3. The V and J genes are TRBV30 and TRBJ1-1; D possibly corresponds to TRBD1 (5 bases). Germline values: CDR1 GTSNPN, CDR2 SVGIG (reference sequence). The length of the CDR3 is 13 residues. Trimming pared 2 bases from V and 3 bases from J, leaving 10 bases between. Written as DNA, the CDR3 is TGTGCCTGGAGTTTGGGGCGTGACACTGAAGCTTTCTTT. Protein sequence: CAWSLGRDTEAFF.

This clone occurred once. The V and J genes are TRBV19 and TRBJ1-3; tentatively, D is TRBD1 (5 bases). CDR1 LNHDA and CDR2 SQIVND come from the germline V gene (reference sequence). The CDR3 has 14 residues. Trimming pared 9 bases from V and 5 bases from J, leaving 17 bases between. CDR3 residues: CASSTGTVRNTIYF. The CDR3 nucleotides are TGTGCCAGCTCAACTGGGACGGTCCGAAACACCATATATTTT.

The chain links TRBV4-1 to TRBJ2-3, with TRBD2 identical over 9 bases. This CDR3 has 18 residues. V gave up 0 bases and J gave up 5 bases; unmatched junction bases: 12. CDR1 and CDR2 (germline): MGHRA, YSYEKL. The CDR3 loop reads CASSQDVWERGAQDTQYF. CDR3 coding DNA: TGCGCCAGCAGCCAAGATGTTTGGGAGCGGGGGGCTCAAGATACGCAGTATTTT.

This clone showed up just once. This rearrangement joins TRBV4-1 to TRBJ2-7, with D perhaps TRBD1 (6 bases). CDR1 and CDR2 (germline): MGHRA, YSYEKL. CDR3 length equals 15 residues. The germline V and J ends were trimmed by 4 bases and 7 bases, with 20 bases remaining between them. The CDR3 spells CASSPLTGSRREQYF. The CDR3 DNA reads TGCGCCAGCAGCCCTTTAACAGGGAGCCGGAGGGAGCAGTACTTC.

The CDR3 DNA reads as TGTGCCAGCAGTCCAAGACGACAAGACACTGAAGCTTTCTTT. Its translation is CASSPRRQDTEAFF. The genes are TRBV27 and TRBJ1-1, with D uncertain. The V gene lost 5 bases and the J gene lost 3 bases, with 13 bases spanning the gap. From germline, CDR1 is MNHEY and CDR2 SMNVEV (reference sequence). The CDR3 contains 14 residues.

The chain carries TRBV6-1 and TRBJ2-7, with 10 bases lining up with TRBD1. Germline loops: CDR1 MNHNS, CDR2 SASEGT. The CDR3 spans 16 residues. Germline trimming cut 4 bases from V and 1 base from J; bases unmatched to any gene: 7. The CDR3 region is CASSVVAGQGSYEQYF. CDR3 nucleotide sequence: TGTGCCAGCAGTGTGGTAGCGGGACAGGGGTCCTACGAGCAGTACTTC.

This clone turned up a few times. The rearrangement uses TRBV5-4 and TRBJ1-2; no firm D call. The CDR3 consists of 14 residues. CDR1 and CDR2 (germline): SGHNT, YYREEE (reference sequence). V lost 2 bases, J lost 7 bases, and 15 bases lay in between. The CDR3 bases are TGTGCCAGCAGCTTACCCACGTTTGAGCGTGGCTACACCTTC. It yields the protein CASSLPTFERGYTF.

This clone was found a few times. CDR3 bases: TGTGCCAGCAGTTTAGACAGGGCTGGCTACACCTTC. This sequence encodes CASSLDRAGYTF. The V call is TRBV6-5, the J call TRBJ1-2, with TRBD1 matching 7 bases. J was trimmed by 7 bases and V by 4 bases; bases with no gene match: 3. Germline CDR1 and CDR2: MNHEY and SVGAGI. The CDR3 is 12 residues long.

The rearrangement uses TRBV27 and TRBJ2-1; D is unresolved. This CDR3 has 14 amino acids. Trimming removed 5 bases at V and 4 bases at J, with 12 bases between. Germline values: CDR1 MNHEY, CDR2 SMNVEV (reference sequence). The CDR3 spells CASSQFPRYNEQFF. CDR3 nucleotide sequence: TGTGCCAGCAGTCAGTTCCCCCGATACAATGAGCAGTTCTTC.

The chain carries TRBV9 and TRBJ2-1; D gene uncertain. Trimming pared 0 bases from V and 3 bases from J, leaving 4 bases between. CDR1 SGDLS and CDR2 YYNGEE come from the germline V gene. CDR3 length: 13 residues. CDR3 coding DNA: TGTGCCAGCAGCGTAGAACTCTACAATGAGCAGTTCTTC. This gives the protein CASSVELYNEQFF.

This chain links TRBV28 with TRBJ2-7, with TRBD1 matching 8 bases. J was trimmed by 6 bases and V by 5 bases; bases with no gene match: 15. The V gene's germline CDR1 is MDHEN and CDR2 SYDVKM. The CDR3 loop spans 16 amino acids. CDR3 residues: CASSIPFRGQGAEQYF. The CDR3 DNA follows: TGTGCCAGCAGTATTCCCTTTAGGGGCCAGGGGGCCGAGCAGTACTTC.

The CDR3 sequence: CASSRPLGGRQAFF. The CDR3 coding sequence is TGTGCCAGCAGCAGACCACTTGGGGGACGGCAAGCTTTCTTT. V and J are TRBV9 and TRBJ1-1, with D possibly being TRBD1 (5 bases). The V and J ends lost 4 bases and 9 bases respectively, with 19 bases between them. The germline gives CDR1 SGDLS, CDR2 YYNGEE. The CDR3 contains 14 residues.

The J gene is TRBJ1-1, the V gene TRBV2; TRBD1 matches at 7 bases. The germline gives CDR1 SNHLY, CDR2 FYNNEI. The V and J ends lost 7 bases and 8 bases, in that order; junction bases with no gene match: 4. The CDR3 runs to 11 residues. The CDR3 DNA follows: TGTGCCAGCACCGGGACAGTAGAAGCTTTCTTT. It is translated as CASTGTVEAFF.